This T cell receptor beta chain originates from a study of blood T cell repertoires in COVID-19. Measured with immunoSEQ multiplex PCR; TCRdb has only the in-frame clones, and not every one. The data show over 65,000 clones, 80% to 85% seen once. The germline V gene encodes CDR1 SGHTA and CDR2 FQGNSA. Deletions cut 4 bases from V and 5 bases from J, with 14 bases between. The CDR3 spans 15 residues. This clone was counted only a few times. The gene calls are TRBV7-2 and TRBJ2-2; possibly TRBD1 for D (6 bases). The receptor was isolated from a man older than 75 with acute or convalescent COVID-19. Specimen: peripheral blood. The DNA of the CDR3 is TGTGCCAGCAGCTCCCAGGGGTGGAGGACCGGGGAGCTGTTTTTT. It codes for CASSSQGWRTGELFF.